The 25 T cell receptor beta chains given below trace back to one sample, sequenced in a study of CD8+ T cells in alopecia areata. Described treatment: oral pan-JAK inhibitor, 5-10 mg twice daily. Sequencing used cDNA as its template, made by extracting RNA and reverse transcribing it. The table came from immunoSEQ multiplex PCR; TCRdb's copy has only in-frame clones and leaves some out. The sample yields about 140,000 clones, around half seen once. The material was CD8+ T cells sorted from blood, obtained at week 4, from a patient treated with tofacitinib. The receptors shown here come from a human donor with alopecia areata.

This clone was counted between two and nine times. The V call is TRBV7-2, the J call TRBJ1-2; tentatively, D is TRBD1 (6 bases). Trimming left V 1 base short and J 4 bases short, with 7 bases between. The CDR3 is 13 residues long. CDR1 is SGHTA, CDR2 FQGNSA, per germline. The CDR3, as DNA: TGTGCCAGCAGCTTAGAGGGGGGCTATGGCTACACCTTC. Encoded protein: CASSLEGGYGYTF.

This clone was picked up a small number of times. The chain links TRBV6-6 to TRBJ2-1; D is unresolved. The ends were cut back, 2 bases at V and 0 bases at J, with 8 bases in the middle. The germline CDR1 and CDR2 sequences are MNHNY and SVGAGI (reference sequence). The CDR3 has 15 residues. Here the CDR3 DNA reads TGTGCCAGCAGTTACACCGGTAGCTCCTACAATGAGCAGTTCTTC. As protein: CASSYTGSSYNEQFF.

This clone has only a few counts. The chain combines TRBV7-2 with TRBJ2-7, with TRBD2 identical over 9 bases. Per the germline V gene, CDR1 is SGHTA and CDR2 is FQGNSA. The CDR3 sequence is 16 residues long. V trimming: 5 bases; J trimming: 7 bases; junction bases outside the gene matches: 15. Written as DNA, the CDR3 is TGTGCCAGCAGCGCCGCTAGCGGGGTCCTCCGGAGTGAGCAGTACTTC. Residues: CASSAASGVLRSEQYF.

The CDR3 spells CASSMGQGESSGANVLTF. The CDR3 DNA follows: TGTGCCAGCAGCATGGGACAGGGGGAGAGCTCTGGGGCCAACGTCCTGACTTTC. V is TRBV7-9 and J is TRBJ2-6, with TRBD1 matching 11 bases. The V gene end was trimmed by 5 bases and the J gene end by 0 bases; junction bases not matched to a gene: 6. Germline V gene data show CDR1 as SEHNR and CDR2 as FQNEAQ (reference sequence). CDR3 length equals 18 residues.

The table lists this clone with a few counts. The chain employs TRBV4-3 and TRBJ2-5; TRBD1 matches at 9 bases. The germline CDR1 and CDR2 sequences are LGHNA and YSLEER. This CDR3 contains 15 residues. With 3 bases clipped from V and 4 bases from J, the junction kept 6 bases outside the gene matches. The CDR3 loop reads CASSQGGQGVETQYF. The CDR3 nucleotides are TGCGCCAGCAGCCAGGGGGGACAGGGCGTAGAGACCCAGTACTTC.

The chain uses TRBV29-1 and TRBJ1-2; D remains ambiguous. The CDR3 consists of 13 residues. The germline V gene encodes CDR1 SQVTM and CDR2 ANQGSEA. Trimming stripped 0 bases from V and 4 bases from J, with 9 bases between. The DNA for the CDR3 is TGCAGCGTTGAAGAACTCACAGCCTATGGCTACACCTTC. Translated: CSVEELTAYGYTF.

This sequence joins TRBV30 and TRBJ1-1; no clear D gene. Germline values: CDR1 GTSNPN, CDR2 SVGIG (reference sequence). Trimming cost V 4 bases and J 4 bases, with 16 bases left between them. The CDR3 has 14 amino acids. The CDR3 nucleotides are TGTGCCTGGAACCCGCGGGAGCTGAGCACTGAAGCTTTCTTT. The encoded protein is CAWNPRELSTEAFF.

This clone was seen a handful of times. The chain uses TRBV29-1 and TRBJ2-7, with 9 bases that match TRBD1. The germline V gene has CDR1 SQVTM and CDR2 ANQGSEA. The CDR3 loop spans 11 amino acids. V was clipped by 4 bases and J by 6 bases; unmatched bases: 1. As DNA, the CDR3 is TGCAGCGTTGCGGGACAGGGCGAGCAGTACTTC. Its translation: CSVAGQGEQYF.

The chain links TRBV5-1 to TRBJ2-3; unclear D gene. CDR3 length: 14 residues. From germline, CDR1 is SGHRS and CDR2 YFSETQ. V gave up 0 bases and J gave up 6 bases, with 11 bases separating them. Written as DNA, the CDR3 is TGCGCCAGCAGCTTGGATACCGGGTGGGATACGCAGTATTTT. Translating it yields CASSLDTGWDTQYF.

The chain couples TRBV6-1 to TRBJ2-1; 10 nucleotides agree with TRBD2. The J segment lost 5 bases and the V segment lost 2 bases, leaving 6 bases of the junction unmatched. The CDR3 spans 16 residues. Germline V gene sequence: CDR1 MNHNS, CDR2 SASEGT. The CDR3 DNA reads TGTGCCAGCAGTGAAACTCTAGCGGGGGCTCACAATGAGCAGTTCTTC. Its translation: CASSETLAGAHNEQFF.

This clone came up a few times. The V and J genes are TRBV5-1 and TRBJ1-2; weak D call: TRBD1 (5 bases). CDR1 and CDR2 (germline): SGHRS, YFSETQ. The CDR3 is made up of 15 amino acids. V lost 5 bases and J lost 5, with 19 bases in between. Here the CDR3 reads CASRVAYGGKYGYTF. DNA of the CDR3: TGCGCCAGCAGGGTTGCCTATGGGGGAAAGTATGGCTACACCTTC.

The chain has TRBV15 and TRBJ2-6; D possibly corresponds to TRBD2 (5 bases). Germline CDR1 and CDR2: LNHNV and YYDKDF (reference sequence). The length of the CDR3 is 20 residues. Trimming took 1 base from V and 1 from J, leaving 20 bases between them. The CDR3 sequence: CATSRAPPSLANSGANVLTF. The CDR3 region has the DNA TGTGCCACCAGCAGAGCCCCCCCGAGTCTAGCCAATTCTGGGGCCAACGTCCTGACTTTC. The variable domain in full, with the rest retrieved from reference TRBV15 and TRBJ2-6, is DAMVIQNPRYQVTQFGKPVTLSCSQTLNHNVMYWYQQKSSQAPKLLFHYYDKDFNNEADTPDNFQSRRPNTSFCFLDIRSPGLGDTAMYLCATSRAPPSLANSGANVLTFGAGSRLTVL.

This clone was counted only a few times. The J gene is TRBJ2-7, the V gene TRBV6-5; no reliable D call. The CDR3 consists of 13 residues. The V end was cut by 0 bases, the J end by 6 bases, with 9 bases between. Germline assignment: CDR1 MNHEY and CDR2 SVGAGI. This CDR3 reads CASSYSFSGEQYF. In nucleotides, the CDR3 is TGTGCCAGCAGTTACTCGTTCAGTGGCGAGCAGTACTTC.

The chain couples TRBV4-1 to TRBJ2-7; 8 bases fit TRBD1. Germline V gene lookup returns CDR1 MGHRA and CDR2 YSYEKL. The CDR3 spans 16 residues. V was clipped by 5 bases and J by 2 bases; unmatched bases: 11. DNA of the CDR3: TGCGCCAGCAGCGCCCTAGGACAGGGTCAAGCCTACGAGCAGTACTTC. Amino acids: CASSALGQGQAYEQYF.

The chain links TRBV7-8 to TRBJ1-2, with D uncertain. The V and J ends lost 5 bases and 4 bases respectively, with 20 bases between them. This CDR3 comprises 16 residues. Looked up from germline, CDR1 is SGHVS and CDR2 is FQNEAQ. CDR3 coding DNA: TGTGCCAGCAGCCCGTTGGGTGCGGTAACCCCCTATGGCTACACCTTC. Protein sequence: CASSPLGAVTPYGYTF.

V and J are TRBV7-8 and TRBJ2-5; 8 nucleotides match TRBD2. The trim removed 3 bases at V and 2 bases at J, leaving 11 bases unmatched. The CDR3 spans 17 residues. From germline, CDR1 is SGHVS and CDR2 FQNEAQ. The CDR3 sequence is CASSFLERGLPQETQYF. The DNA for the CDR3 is TGTGCCAGCAGCTTTCTGGAGCGGGGGCTCCCACAAGAGACCCAGTACTTC.

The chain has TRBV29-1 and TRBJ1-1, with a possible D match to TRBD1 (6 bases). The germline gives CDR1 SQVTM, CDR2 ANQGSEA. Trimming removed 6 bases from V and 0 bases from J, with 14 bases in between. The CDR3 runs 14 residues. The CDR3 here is CSVSGGQLNTEAFF. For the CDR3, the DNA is TGCAGCGTAAGTGGGGGACAACTGAACACTGAAGCTTTCTTT.

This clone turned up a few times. The CDR3 reads CAWMKVGVGYGYTF. The CDR3 coding sequence is TGTGCCTGGATGAAAGTCGGGGTGGGCTATGGCTACACCTTC. The chain combines TRBV30 with TRBJ1-2; D is unresolved. Germline-derived CDR1 and CDR2 are GTSNPN and SVGIG (reference sequence). The V gene lost 4 bases and the J gene lost 4 bases, with 16 bases spanning the gap. The CDR3 sequence is 14 residues long.

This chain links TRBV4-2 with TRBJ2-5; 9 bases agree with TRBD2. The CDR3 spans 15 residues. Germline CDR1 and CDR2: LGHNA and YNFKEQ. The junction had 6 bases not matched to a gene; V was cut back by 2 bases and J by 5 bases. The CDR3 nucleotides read TGTGCCAGCAGCCAACAGCGGGGGGAAGCTGAGACCCAGTACTTC. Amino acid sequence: CASSQQRGEAETQYF.

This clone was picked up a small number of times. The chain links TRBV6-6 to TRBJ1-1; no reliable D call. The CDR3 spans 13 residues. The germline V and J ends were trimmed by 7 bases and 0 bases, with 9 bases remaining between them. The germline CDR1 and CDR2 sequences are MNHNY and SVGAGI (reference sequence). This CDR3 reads CASMDGVNTEAFF. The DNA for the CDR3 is TGTGCCAGCATGGACGGGGTGAACACTGAAGCTTTCTTT.

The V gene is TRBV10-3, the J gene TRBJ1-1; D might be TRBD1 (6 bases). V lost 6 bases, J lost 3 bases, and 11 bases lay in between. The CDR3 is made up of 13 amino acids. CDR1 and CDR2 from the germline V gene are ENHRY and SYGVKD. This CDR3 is CAISQTGDTEAFF. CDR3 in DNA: TGTGCCATCAGCCAGACAGGAGACACTGAAGCTTTCTTT.

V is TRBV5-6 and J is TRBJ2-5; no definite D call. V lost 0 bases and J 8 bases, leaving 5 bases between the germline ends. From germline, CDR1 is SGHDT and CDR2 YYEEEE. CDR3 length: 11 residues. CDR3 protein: CASSLATTQYF. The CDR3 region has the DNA TGTGCCAGCAGCTTGGCCACTACCCAGTACTTC.

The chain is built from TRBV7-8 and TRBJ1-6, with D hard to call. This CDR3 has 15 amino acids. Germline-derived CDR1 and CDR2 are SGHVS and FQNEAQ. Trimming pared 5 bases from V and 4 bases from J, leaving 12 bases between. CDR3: CASSPRKPYNSPLHF. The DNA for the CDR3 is TGTGCCAGCAGCCCCCGAAAGCCGTATAATTCACCCCTCCACTTT. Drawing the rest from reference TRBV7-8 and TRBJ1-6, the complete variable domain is GAGVSQSPRYKVAKRGQDVALRCDPISGHVSLFWYQQALGQGPEFLTYFQNEAQLDKSGLPSDRFFAERPEGSVSTLKIQRTQQEDSAVYLCASSPRKPYNSPLHFGNGTRLTVT.

The CDR3 DNA follows: TGTGCCAGCAGTTACTCCCTAGCGGGGGACCCCTACGAGCAGTACTTC. Its translation is CASSYSLAGDPYEQYF. The rearrangement uses TRBV6-5 and TRBJ2-7; 10 positions agree with TRBD2. Per the germline V gene, CDR1 is MNHEY and CDR2 is SVGAGI. Trimming at V came to 0 bases and at J to 2 bases, leaving 4 bases not matched to a gene. The CDR3 sequence is 16 residues long.

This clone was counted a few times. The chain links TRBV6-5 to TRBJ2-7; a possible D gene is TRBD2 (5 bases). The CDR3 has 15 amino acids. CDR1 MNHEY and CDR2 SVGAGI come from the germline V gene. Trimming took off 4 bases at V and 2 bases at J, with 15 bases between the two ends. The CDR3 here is CASSFGPSGTYEQYF. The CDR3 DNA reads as TGTGCCAGCAGTTTCGGGCCCTCCGGGACCTACGAGCAGTACTTC.